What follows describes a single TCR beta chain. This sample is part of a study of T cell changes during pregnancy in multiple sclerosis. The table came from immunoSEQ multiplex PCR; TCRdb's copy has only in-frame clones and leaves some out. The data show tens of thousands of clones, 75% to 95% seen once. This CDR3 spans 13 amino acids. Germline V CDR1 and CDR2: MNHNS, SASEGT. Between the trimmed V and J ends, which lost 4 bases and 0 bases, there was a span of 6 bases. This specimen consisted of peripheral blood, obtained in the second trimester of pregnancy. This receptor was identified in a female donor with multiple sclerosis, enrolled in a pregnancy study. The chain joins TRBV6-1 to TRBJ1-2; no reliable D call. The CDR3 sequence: CASSVLANYGYTF. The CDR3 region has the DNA TGTGCCAGCAGTGTATTAGCTAACTATGGCTACACCTTC.